One sample yielded the 24 T cell receptor beta chains listed below, sequenced in a study of cytomegalovirus exposure and HLA in healthy donors (dated by TCRdb to 2017 to 2019). Receptor amplification or capture employed the immunoSEQ multiplex PCR assay. For the multiplex PCR, a mixture combining 60 forward primers for TCR Vbeta segments and 13 reverse primers for TCR Jbeta segments was used. The source is immuneACCESS, and TCRdb retained only in-frame sequences with V and J called. Part of the clones is not carried over; for the studies checked, unresolved V genes explain less than half of this, and the remainder is unexplained. Counted in this sample were about 110,000 clones; about 71% of them appeared once. The ten most abundant clones make up about 0.8% of the sample. Sequencing was performed on PBMCs. Source of these receptors: a boy between 10 and 17 years old in good health and CMV-seronegative.

The chain employs TRBV7-3 and TRBJ1-1, with D perhaps TRBD1 (5 bases). The V and J ends lost 5 bases and 4 bases respectively, with 20 bases between them. Germline CDR1 reads SGHTA; CDR2 reads FQGTGA. This CDR3 comprises 16 residues. CDR3 bases: TGTGCCAGCAGCCCCGGGGGGGGTAGGCCCGGCACTGAAGCTTTCTTT. This gives the protein CASSPGGGRPGTEAFF. The whole variable domain, remainder taken from reference TRBV7-3 and TRBJ1-1, is GAGVSQTPSNKVTEKGKYVELRCDPISGHTALYWYRQSLGQGPEFLIYFQGTGAADDSGLPNDRFFAVRPEGSVSTLKIQRTERGDSAVYLCASSPGGGRPGTEAFFGQGTRLTVV.

The chain uses TRBV2 and TRBJ1-4; D is undetermined. CDR1 and CDR2 (germline): SNHLY, FYNNEI. The CDR3 spans 12 residues. Trimming removed 7 bases at V and 3 bases at J, with 6 bases between. For the CDR3, the DNA is TGTGCCAGCAACGGAGCTAATGAAAAACTGTTTTTT. This sequence encodes CASNGANEKLFF.

The V and J genes are TRBV11-3 and TRBJ2-1; 8 bases line up with TRBD1. The CDR3 has 14 residues. Germline assignment: CDR1 SGHNT and CDR2 YENEEA. V was pared by 5 bases and J by 9 bases, with 9 bases of the junction left unmatched. Here the CDR3 DNA reads TGTGCCAGCAGCATAGGGGGGACAGGTGGTGAGCAGTTCTTC. This codes for CASSIGGTGGEQFF.

Only a few counts were recorded for this clone. The chain combines TRBV2 with TRBJ2-1, with 7 bases identical to TRBD1. The V gene end was trimmed by 2 bases and the J gene end by 7 bases; junction bases not matched to a gene: 11. This CDR3 region has 16 residues. CDR1 is SNHLY and CDR2 is FYNNEI in the germline V gene. The CDR3: CASSETMTGKVNEQFF. The CDR3 DNA follows: TGTGCCAGCAGTGAAACTATGACAGGGAAGGTAAATGAGCAGTTCTTC.

The chain's CDR3 is CASRPGTGGKTEAFF. The CDR3 DNA is TGTGCCAGCAGGCCCGGGACAGGGGGCAAGACTGAAGCTTTCTTT. The chain carries TRBV5-4 and TRBJ1-1, with 12 positions matching TRBD1. Germline CDR1 and CDR2: SGHNT and YYREEE (reference sequence). Unmatched junction bases numbered 7, after V lost 5 bases and J lost 5 bases. The CDR3 is 15 amino acids. The full variable domain, with the rest looked up from reference TRBV5-4 and TRBJ1-1, is ETGVTQSPTHLIKTRGQQVTLRCSSQSGHNTVSWYQQALGQGPQFIFQYYREEENGRGNFPPRFSGLQFPNYSSELNVNALELDDSALYLCASRPGTGGKTEAFFGQGTRLTVV.

The chain's CDR3 is CASSSEGEAFF. As DNA, the CDR3 is TGCGCCAGCAGCTCAGAGGGAGAAGCTTTCTTT. J is TRBJ1-1 and V is TRBV5-1; unclear D gene. Germline V gene sequence: CDR1 SGHRS, CDR2 YFSETQ. This CDR3 comprises 11 residues. The ends were cut back, 3 bases at V and 8 bases at J, with 8 bases in the middle.

V is TRBV21-1 and J is TRBJ2-6; TRBD2 reflects the table's D call only, with no check against the DNA. TRBV21-1 is assigned pseudogene status. There are 15 residues in the CDR3. The CDR3 region has the DNA TGTGCCAGCAGCCCCCGCGGCTCTGGGGCCAACGTCCTGACTTTC. Protein product: CASSPRGSGANVLTF.

V gene TRBV6-4 combines with J gene TRBJ1-5, with D hard to call. The CDR3 sequence is 13 residues long. From germline, CDR1 is MRHNA and CDR2 SNTAGT. The V gene lost 4 bases and the J gene lost 4 bases, with 8 bases spanning the gap. The CDR3, as DNA: TGTGCCAGCAGTGGAGGGTGGAATCAGCCCCAGCATTTT. Protein: CASSGGWNQPQHF.

The chain recombines TRBV18 with TRBJ2-1; 9 bases line up with TRBD2. CDR1 and CDR2 from the germline V gene are KGHSH and LQKENI. The CDR3 has 16 residues. Losses at the gene ends were 6 bases for V and 4 bases for J; bases not matched to a gene: 10. The CDR3 is CASSTDLAGPYNEQFF. In nucleotides, the CDR3 is TGTGCCAGCTCCACCGACCTAGCGGGACCTTACAATGAGCAGTTCTTC.

This clone was seen once. The V and J genes are TRBV18 and TRBJ2-2; D gene unclear. The CDR3 has 13 residues. From germline, CDR1 is KGHSH and CDR2 LQKENI. V dropped 6 bases and J dropped 0 bases, with 5 bases sitting between them. In DNA, the CDR3 is TGTGCCAGCTCCCTAGCGAACACCGGGGAGCTGTTTTTT. Amino acids: CASSLANTGELFF.

The V call is TRBV11-2, the J call TRBJ2-7; no clear D. Germline-derived CDR1 and CDR2 are SGHAT and FQNNGV. V lost 3 bases, J lost 10 bases, and 10 bases lay in between. CDR3 length: 11 amino acids. The CDR3 coding sequence is TGTGCCAGCAGCTTCCTTTCGTCCCAGTACTTC. It codes for CASSFLSSQYF. The full variable domain, rest sourced from reference TRBV11-2 and TRBJ2-7, is EAGVAQSPRYKIIEKRQSVAFWCNPISGHATLYWYQQILGQGPKLLIQFQNNGVVDDSQLPKDRFSAERLKGVDSTLKIQPAKLEDSAVYLCASSFLSSQYFGPGTRLTVT.

V gene TRBV30 combines with J gene TRBJ2-5; 9 bases map to TRBD2. CDR3 length: 13 residues. The V gene's germline CDR1 is GTSNPN and CDR2 SVGIG (reference sequence). Trimming removed 5 bases from V and 4 bases from J; junction bases left unmatched: 5. CDR3 DNA sequence: TGTGCCTGGTGTATAGCGGGAGCAGAGACCCAGTACTTC. This gives the protein CAWCIAGAETQYF.

The CDR3 nucleotides are TGTGCCAGCAGCTCAAGGACTACCTCGGATACGCAGTATTTT. This translates into CASSSRTTSDTQYF. The rearrangement joins TRBV7-3 to TRBJ2-3; maybe TRBD2 (6 bases). The CDR3 sequence is 14 residues long. Germline assignment: CDR1 SGHTA and CDR2 FQGTGA. Trimming removed 4 bases from V and 6 bases from J, with 14 bases in between.

The chain joins TRBV7-9 to TRBJ1-1, with TRBD1 matching 8 bases. CDR3 size: 13 residues. In germline, CDR1 is SEHNR, CDR2 FQNEAQ (reference sequence). Trimming cost V 4 bases and J 7 bases; bases outside gene matches: 5. CDR3 DNA sequence: TGTGCCAGCAGCTCCGACAGGGGCCATGAAGCTTTCTTT. The encoded protein is CASSSDRGHEAFF.

The chain couples TRBV6-6 to TRBJ2-5, with 9 positions matching TRBD1. This CDR3 is 15 amino acids long. Unmatched junction bases numbered 6, after V lost 6 bases and J lost 1 base. Per the germline V gene, CDR1 is MNHNY and CDR2 is SVGAGI (reference sequence). The CDR3 region has the DNA TGTGCCAGCAGCCCGGACAGGGGAGGCCAAGAGACCCAGTACTTC. The encoded protein is CASSPDRGGQETQYF.

DNA of the CDR3: TGTGCCAGCAGCCTAAACTCCGGACAGTCTGGAAACACCATATATTTT. This encodes CASSLNSGQSGNTIYF. The chain combines TRBV7-9 with TRBJ1-3; D may be TRBD1 (6 bases). This CDR3 region has 16 residues. CDR1 is SEHNR and CDR2 is FQNEAQ in the germline V gene (reference sequence). Trimming removed 5 bases at V and 1 base at J, with 15 bases between.

This clone occurred a few times. The chain is built from TRBV4-1 and TRBJ1-2; D may be TRBD1 (5 bases). CDR1 and CDR2 (germline): MGHRA, YSYEKL. V lost 1 base, J lost 7 bases, and 13 bases lay in between. The CDR3 extends over 14 amino acids. CDR3 loop: CASSQGRGAGGYTF. DNA for the CDR3: TGCGCCAGCAGCCAAGGGAGGGGAGCCGGTGGCTACACCTTC.

The rearrangement uses TRBV6-5 and TRBJ1-2; D perhaps matches TRBD1 (5 bases). Germline assignment: CDR1 MNHEY and CDR2 SVGAGI. Trimming removed 11 bases from V and 0 bases from J, with 13 bases in between. The CDR3 extends over 13 amino acids. Here the CDR3 reads CAAGSIANYGYTF. The CDR3 DNA follows: TGTGCCGCAGGGTCTATAGCTAACTATGGCTACACCTTC.

The chain links TRBV7-8 to TRBJ2-2; D may be TRBD2 (5 bases). The germline V gene has CDR1 SGHVS and CDR2 FQNEAQ. V lost 3 bases to trimming and J lost 0 bases, with 8 bases between them. This CDR3 has 15 amino acids. CDR3 sequence (DNA): TGTGCCAGCAGCTTTCTCGGGACGAACACCGGGGAGCTGTTTTTT. It codes for CASSFLGTNTGELFF.

The chain uses TRBV28 and TRBJ1-1; no definite D call. Germline V gene sequence: CDR1 MDHEN, CDR2 SYDVKM. V lost 5 bases and J 10 bases, leaving 14 bases between the germline ends. The CDR3 runs 12 residues. In nucleotides, the CDR3 is TGTGCCAGCAGTCCCCGGGTCTTTGGAGCTTTCTTT. Protein sequence: CASSPRVFGAFF.

The V call is TRBV5-4, the J call TRBJ2-1; D remains unclear. V was pared by 2 bases and J by 1 base, with 10 bases between. Germline CDR1 SGHNT, CDR2 YYREEE (reference sequence). CDR3 size: 15 residues. For the CDR3, the DNA is TGTGCCAGCAGCTTCACGGCGGATTCCTACAATGAGCAGTTCTTC. This codes for CASSFTADSYNEQFF.

This clone was observed a handful of times. The genes are TRBV7-9 and TRBJ2-6, with 9 bases that match TRBD1. This CDR3 spans 19 amino acids. Germline lookup yields CDR1 SEHNR and CDR2 FQNEAQ (reference sequence). With V trimmed by 5 bases and J by 0 bases, 11 bases remained unmatched. For the CDR3, the DNA is TGTGCCAGCAGCGAAAGGGAGGACAGGGGCCTCTCTGGGGCCAACGTCCTGACTTTC. Translation gives CASSEREDRGLSGANVLTF.

The chain has TRBV5-6 and TRBJ1-4; 12 bases match TRBD1. Germline CDR1 SGHDT, CDR2 YYEEEE. CDR3 size: 17 residues. J was trimmed by 7 bases and V by 2 bases; bases with no gene match: 9. The CDR3 sequence: CASSFPGQGAFSEKLFF. For the CDR3, the DNA is TGTGCCAGCAGCTTTCCGGGACAGGGGGCGTTCAGTGAAAAACTGTTTTTT. The full variable domain, rest sourced from reference TRBV5-6 and TRBJ1-4, is DAGVTQSPTHLIKTRGQQVTLRCSPKSGHDTVSWYQQALGQGPQFIFQYYEEEERQRGNFPDRFSGHQFPNYSSELNVNALLLGDSALYLCASSFPGQGAFSEKLFFGSGTQLSVL.

The chain recombines TRBV28 with TRBJ1-6, with D unclear. The CDR3 runs to 16 residues. The V gene's germline CDR1 is MDHEN and CDR2 SYDVKM. Trimming left V 2 bases short and J 8 bases short, with 16 bases between. The CDR3 DNA reads TGTGCCAGCAGTTTAGTCAAGAGGGCAGGAGATTCACCCCTCCACTTT. It specifies CASSLVKRAGDSPLHF.